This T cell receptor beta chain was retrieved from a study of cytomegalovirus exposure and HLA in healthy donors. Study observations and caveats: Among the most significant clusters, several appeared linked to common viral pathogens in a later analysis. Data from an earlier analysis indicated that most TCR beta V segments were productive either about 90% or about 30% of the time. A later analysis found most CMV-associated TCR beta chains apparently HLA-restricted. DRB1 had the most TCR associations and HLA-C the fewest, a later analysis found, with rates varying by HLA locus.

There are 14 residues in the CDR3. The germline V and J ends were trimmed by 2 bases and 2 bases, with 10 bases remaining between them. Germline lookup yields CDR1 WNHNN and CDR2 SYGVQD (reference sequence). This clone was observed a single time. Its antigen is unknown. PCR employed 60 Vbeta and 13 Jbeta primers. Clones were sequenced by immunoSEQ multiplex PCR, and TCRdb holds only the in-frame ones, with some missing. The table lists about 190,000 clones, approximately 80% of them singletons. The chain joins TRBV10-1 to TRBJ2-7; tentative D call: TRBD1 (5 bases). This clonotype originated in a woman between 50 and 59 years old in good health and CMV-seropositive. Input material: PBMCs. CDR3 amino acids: CASSELDRPYEQYF. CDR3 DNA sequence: TGCGCCAGCAGTGAGCTCGACAGACCCTACGAGCAGTACTTC.